This TCR beta chain stems from a study of blood T cell repertoires in COVID-19. Across the study: COVID-19 samples collected from the United States, Italy and Spain covered acute and convalescent phases. PBMCs, B-cell-depleted T cells, or T cells provided the cDNA or gDNA that made up the material.

The authors' processing: How many nucleated cells were present was estimated from reference gene primer amplification. Profiled with immunoSEQ multiplex PCR; TCRdb holds only in-frame clones, not every one. From that table come the V and J calls and clone size; the DNA was used to work out D and trimming. The sample records 160,000 or so clones, roughly 90% being singletons. V lost 6 bases, J lost 2 bases, and 13 bases stayed unmatched. CDR3 length: 17 amino acids. Germline V lookup: CDR1 MNHEY, CDR2 SVGEGT. Input material: peripheral blood. The clonotype comes from a man aged 60 to 69 with acute or convalescent COVID-19. The gene calls are TRBV6-2 or TRBV6-3 and TRBJ1-2; 9 nucleotides match TRBD1. The CDR3 region has the DNA TGTGCCAGCAGGCCTAACCGGGACAGGGCCCTCAACTATGGCTACACCTTC. It codes for CASRPNRDRALNYGYTF.